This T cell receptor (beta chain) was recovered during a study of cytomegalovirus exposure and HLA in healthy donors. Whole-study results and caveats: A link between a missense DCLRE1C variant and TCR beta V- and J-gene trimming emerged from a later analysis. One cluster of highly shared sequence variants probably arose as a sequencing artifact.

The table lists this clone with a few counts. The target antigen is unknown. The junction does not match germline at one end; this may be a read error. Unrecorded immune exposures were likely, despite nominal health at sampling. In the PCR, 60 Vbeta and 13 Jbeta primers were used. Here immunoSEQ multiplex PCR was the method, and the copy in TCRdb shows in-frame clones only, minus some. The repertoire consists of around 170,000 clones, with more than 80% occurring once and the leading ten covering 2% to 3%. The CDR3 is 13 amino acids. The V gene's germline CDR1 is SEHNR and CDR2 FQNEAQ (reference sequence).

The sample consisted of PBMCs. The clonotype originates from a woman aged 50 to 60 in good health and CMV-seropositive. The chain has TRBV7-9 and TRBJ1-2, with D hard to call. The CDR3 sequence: CSSSLVSGYGYTF. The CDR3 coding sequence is TGTTCCAGCAGCTTAGTTAGCGGCTATGGCTACACCTTC.